This T cell receptor (beta chain) derives from a study of neurological immune-mediated disorders. TCRdb re-analysed the 5' RACE reads in MiXCR, keeping a single row per CDR3 protein. The repertoire holds about 70,000 distinct CDR3 sequences, with about 3% as singletons. This clonotype was counted at least ten times. The target antigen is unknown. Study-level results: The greatest degree of TCR clonal expansion was observed in HTLV-1-associated myelopathy, with the lowest in multiple sclerosis, below that of healthy controls.

Trimming at V came to 3 bases and at J to 6 bases, leaving 4 bases not matched to a gene. The germline V gene encodes CDR1 SQVTM and CDR2 ANQGSEA. The CDR3 spans 14 residues. The V call is TRBV29-1, the J call TRBJ2-2, with 10 bases matching TRBD1. The sequence came from a woman aged 45-60 years with multiple sclerosis. Sequencing was carried out using PBMCs. The CDR3 region has the DNA TGCAGCGTTGAGGGACAGGGGAAGCCCGGGGAGCTGTTTTTT. This codes for CSVEGQGKPGELFF.